These T cell receptor beta chains were read from a single sample in a study of CD8 T cells in ankylosing spondylitis. TCRdb independently ran MiXCR on the 5' RACE reads; one entry per CDR3 protein. Found here are over 110,000 distinct CDR3 sequences, roughly 8.3% of them singletons; the top ten hold 7.3%. The sample was synovial fluid, either unsorted or a sorted T cell fraction (not recorded which). These receptors were taken from a male donor with ankylosing spondylitis. Both conserved end residues are part of each CDR3. A D gene is named only where the DNA matches it firmly. A clone size is listed for some rows: how often the clone was seen (once, few, many), or a class if it is expanded.

TRBJ1-6,many,TRBD1,TRBV18,CASSVVRLPSGRGTGKNSPLHF,TGTGCCAGCTCAGTTGTTCGACTCCCATCGGGACGGGGGACAGGGAAGAATTCACCCCTCCACTTT
TRBJ2-7,many,-,TRBV20-1,CSARDNYEQYF,TGCAGTGCTAGGGACAACTACGAGCAGTACTTC
TRBJ2-7,many,TRBD2,TRBV7-2,CASSLGGSGSYEQYF,TGTGCCAGCAGCTTGGGGGGGAGTGGCTCCTACGAGCAGTACTTC
TRBJ2-1,-,TRBD2,TRBV29-1,CSVGGTSGRDEQFF,TGCAGCGTTGGGGGGACTAGCGGGAGAGATGAGCAGTTCTTC
TRBJ1-1,many,-,TRBV7-9,CASSLAFGHTNSEAFF,TGTGCCAGCAGCTTAGCGTTCGGGCATACGAATTCTGAAGCTTTCTTT
TRBJ1-4,few,-,TRBV3-1,CASSQVGGSEKLFF,TGTGCCAGCAGCCAAGTAGGGGGATCCGAAAAACTGTTTTTT
TRBJ2-5,-,-,TRBV4-3,CASSPSPQVETQYF,TGCGCCAGCAGCCCCTCCCCGCAGGTTGAGACCCAGTACTTC
TRBJ2-5,many,-,TRBV5-1,CASSERTYGTQYF,TGCGCCAGCAGCGAAAGGACATATGGGACCCAGTACTTC
TRBJ2-7,-,-,TRBV2,CASSGVGDYEQYF,TGTGCCAGCAGCGGGGTGGGGGATTACGAGCAGTACTTC
TRBJ2-3,many,TRBD1,TRBV28,CASSWDREVYF,TGTGCCAGCAGCTGGGACAGGGAGGTCTATTTT
TRBJ2-7,many,-,TRBV28,CASSLGDGGSYEQYF,TGTGCCAGCAGTTTAGGGGACGGCGGTTCCTACGAGCAGTACTTC
TRBJ1-5,-,-,TRBV5-5,CASSLGPQGFQPQHF,TGTGCCAGCAGCTTGGGGCCCCAGGGATTTCAGCCCCAGCATTTT
TRBJ1-3,few,-,TRBV28,CASSPPSRNTIYF,TGTGCCAGCAGCCCTCCTTCCCGAAACACCATATATTTT
TRBJ2-1,few,-,TRBV18,CASSPRPNSMEQFF,TGTGCCAGCTCTCCCCGACCGAACAGTATGGAGCAGTTCTTC
TRBJ2-5,few,-,TRBV5-1,CASRTQQGPQTQYF,TGCGCCAGCCGGACCCAACAGGGCCCTCAGACCCAGTACTTC
TRBJ1-2,few,TRBD1,TRBV20-1,CSARGSYTF,TGCAGTGCCAGGGGGAGCTACACCTTC
TRBJ1-2,many,-,TRBV2,CASRAGGDGYTF,TGTGCCAGCCGTGCGGGGGGCGATGGCTACACCTTC
TRBJ2-1,few,-,TRBV28,CASTFLGEQFF,TGTGCCAGCACCTTCCTAGGTGAGCAGTTCTTC
TRBJ2-1,-,TRBD2,TRBV5-1,CASRQLASSSYNEQFF,TGCGCCAGCAGACAACTAGCGTCCAGCTCCTACAATGAGCAGTTCTTC
TRBJ1-1,many,-,TRBV20-1,CSASGFWRDTEAFF,TGCAGTGCTAGTGGCTTTTGGAGGGACACTGAAGCTTTCTTT
TRBJ2-7,-,-,TRBV20-1,CSPLSKYEQYF,TGCAGCCCGCTAAGCAAATACGAGCAGTACTTC
TRBJ1-3,many,-,TRBV5-1,CASSLEGTDSGNTIYF,TGCGCCAGCAGCTTGGAGGGGACGGACTCTGGAAACACCATATATTTT
TRBJ1-5,-,-,TRBV5-7,CASSFRENQPQHF,TGTGCCAGCAGCTTCAGGGAGAATCAGCCCCAGCATTTT
TRBJ1-2,few,TRBD1,TRBV27,CASSRGQANYGYTF,TGTGCCAGCAGCCGGGGACAGGCTAACTATGGCTACACCTTC